These 21 T cell receptor beta chains were sequenced from one sample in a study of cytomegalovirus exposure and HLA in healthy donors. A multiplex PCR was run with 60 Vbeta primers and 13 Jbeta primers. Libraries were prepared by immunoSEQ multiplex PCR; TCRdb keeps only in-frame clonotypes and omits some of them. In the table there are 120,000 or so clones, roughly four fifths of which are singletons. The sample comprised PBMCs. These receptors all stem from a woman between 18 and 30 years old in good health and CMV-seronegative.

This chain joins TRBV6-1 and TRBJ1-5; a possible D gene is TRBD1 (5 bases). Germline lookup yields CDR1 MNHNS and CDR2 SASEGT. CDR3 length equals 15 residues. V gave up 7 bases and J gave up 6 bases, with 19 bases separating them. The CDR3 loop reads CASTQGGGVGQPQHF. The CDR3 DNA reads TGTGCCAGCACCCAAGGTGGAGGGGTTGGTCAGCCCCAGCATTTT.

The chain joins TRBV14 to TRBJ1-1, with a tentative D call TRBD1 (5 bases). Germline CDR1 and CDR2: SGHDN and FVKESK. The CDR3 sequence is 13 residues long. Trimming removed 0 bases at V and 11 bases at J, with 13 bases between. The CDR3 bases are TGTGCCAGCAGCCAAGACCCGCTATCAGGGGCTTTCTTT. Encoded protein: CASSQDPLSGAFF.

The rearrangement links TRBV7-2 to TRBJ2-6; D is perhaps TRBD2 (5 bases). This CDR3 has 15 amino acids. V was pared by 7 bases and J by 0 bases, with 10 bases between. Germline CDR1 and CDR2: SGHTA and FQGNSA. In nucleotides, the CDR3 is TGTGCCAGCACCCAAGGAGGCTCTGGGGCCAACGTCCTGACTTTC. This codes for CASTQGGSGANVLTF.

The chain links TRBV19 to TRBJ1-1; 10 positions agree with TRBD1. The CDR3 contains 13 residues. From germline, CDR1 is LNHDA and CDR2 SQIVND (reference sequence). J was trimmed by 10 bases and V by 7 bases; bases with no gene match: 9. The CDR3 DNA reads TGTGCCAGTACCTTGACAGGGGGCGCAGGAGCTTTCTTT. Its protein is CASTLTGGAGAFF.

V usage is TRBV27 and J usage is TRBJ1-6; 8 positions agree with TRBD1. The CDR3 runs to 14 residues. Trimming cost V 6 bases and J 8 bases; bases outside gene matches: 6. Germline V CDR1 and CDR2: MNHEY, SMNVEV (reference sequence). CDR3 sequence reads: CASRIQGGHSPLHF. CDR3 bases: TGTGCCAGCAGAATACAGGGGGGCCATTCACCCCTCCACTTT.

This chain connects TRBV30 to TRBJ1-2; D call uncertain. The germline V gene encodes CDR1 GTSNPN and CDR2 SVGIG (reference sequence). The CDR3 spans 13 residues. V lost 5 bases and J 8 bases, leaving 18 bases between the germline ends. In DNA, the CDR3 is TGTGCCTGGGGCGGGTTCGGGCTGGAAGGCTACACCTTC. As protein: CAWGGFGLEGYTF.

The rearrangement joins TRBV5-1 to TRBJ2-5; 8 bases line up with TRBD1. The CDR3 spans 13 residues. After removal of 4 bases from V and 5 bases from J, the junction contained 4 bases not matched to a gene. In germline, CDR1 is SGHRS, CDR2 YFSETQ. The chain's CDR3 is CASSLQGVETQYF. In nucleotides, the CDR3 is TGCGCCAGCAGCCTACAGGGGGTTGAGACCCAGTACTTC.

This sequence joins TRBV7-9 and TRBJ1-1, with D possibly matching TRBD1 (5 bases). CDR3 length: 14 residues. V lost 3 bases to trimming and J lost 0 bases, with 8 bases between them. The germline V gene encodes CDR1 SEHNR and CDR2 FQNEAQ (reference sequence). CDR3 DNA sequence: TGTGCCAGCAGCTTGGGGGGGATGAACACTGAAGCTTTCTTT. Translated: CASSLGGMNTEAFF.

This clone occurred a few times. This rearrangement joins TRBV19 to TRBJ1-5, with 8 bases lining up with TRBD1. Germline loops: CDR1 LNHDA, CDR2 SQIVND (reference sequence). The V segment lost 11 bases and the J segment 0 bases; nucleotides outside the gene matches: 6. This CDR3 comprises 14 residues. This CDR3 is CAAGQGYSNQPQHF. DNA for the CDR3: TGTGCCGCCGGACAGGGTTATAGCAATCAGCCCCAGCATTTT.

The chain carries TRBV6-5 and TRBJ2-7; D may be TRBD1 (5 bases). The ends were cut back, 4 bases at V and 4 bases at J, with 20 bases in the middle. The germline gives CDR1 MNHEY, CDR2 SVGAGI. The length of the CDR3 is 16 residues. CDR3 amino acids: CASSSSSGSVSYEQYF. The CDR3 nucleotides read TGTGCCAGCAGTTCCTCCTCAGGGTCGGTATCATACGAGCAGTACTTC.

The rearrangement uses TRBV12-5 and TRBJ2-2; D may be TRBD2 (5 bases). This CDR3 contains 14 residues. The V and J ends lost 9 bases and 5 bases respectively, with 16 bases between them. The germline V gene has CDR1 LGHNT and CDR2 FRNRAP. The CDR3, as DNA: TGTGCTAGCGCGGCATTCACGGGAACCGGGGAGCTGTTTTTT. Amino acids: CASAAFTGTGELFF.

The rearrangement joins TRBV10-3 to TRBJ2-2; 7 bases fit TRBD1. Losses at the gene ends were 3 bases for V and 3 bases for J; bases not matched to a gene: 1. Germline V gene sequence: CDR1 ENHRY, CDR2 SYGVKD. The CDR3 runs to 14 residues. CDR3 DNA sequence: TGTGCCATCAGTGAAACAGGGGACACCGGGGAGCTGTTTTTT. Translation gives CAISETGDTGELFF.

V is TRBV19 and J is TRBJ2-1; tentatively, D is TRBD2 (6 bases). Looked up from germline, CDR1 is LNHDA and CDR2 is SQIVND (reference sequence). The CDR3 is 15 amino acids. The V end was cut by 5 bases, the J end by 7 bases, with 18 bases between. CDR3 residues: CASSPHLPRGNEQFF. The DNA of the CDR3 is TGTGCCAGTAGTCCACACCTGCCCCGGGGGAATGAGCAGTTCTTC. Looking up the rest from reference TRBV19 and TRBJ2-1 gives the full variable domain: DGGITQSPKYLFRKEGQNVTLSCEQNLNHDAMYWYRQDPGQGLRLIYYSQIVNDFQKGDIAEGYSVSREKKESFPLTVTSAQKNPTAFYLCASSPHLPRGNEQFFGPGTRLTVL.

V is TRBV19 and J is TRBJ2-7; a weak D match, TRBD1 (6 bases). The germline V gene encodes CDR1 LNHDA and CDR2 SQIVND (reference sequence). The length of the CDR3 is 13 residues. The V and J ends lost 5 bases and 1 base respectively, with 9 bases between them. The CDR3 coding sequence is TGTGCCAGTAGTTCCGGACAGTCCTACGAGCAGTACTTC. Translation: CASSSGQSYEQYF.

The V gene is TRBV18, the J gene TRBJ1-2, with D maybe TRBD1 (5 bases). This CDR3 contains 12 residues. Trimming cost V 0 bases and J 6 bases, with 5 bases left between them. The V gene's germline CDR1 is KGHSH and CDR2 LQKENI. The CDR3 DNA is TGTGCCAGCTCACCACCGGGGCATGGCTACACCTTC. Amino acids: CASSPPGHGYTF.

The V and J genes are TRBV9 and TRBJ2-7, with D unclear. Trimming took 3 bases from V and 6 from J, leaving 13 bases between them. CDR1 and CDR2 (germline): SGDLS, YYNGEE. The CDR3 is 13 residues long. Here the CDR3 reads CASSASFYGEQYF. The CDR3 nucleotides read TGTGCCAGCAGCGCGTCGTTTTACGGCGAGCAGTACTTC.

The CDR3 DNA is TGTGCCAGCAGCTCCGAACGGGGATACAATGAGCAGTTCTTC. It encodes CASSSERGYNEQFF. The chain is built from TRBV14 and TRBJ2-1, with D perhaps TRBD2 (5 bases). Germline V gene lookup returns CDR1 SGHDN and CDR2 FVKESK. The CDR3 sequence is 14 residues long. The V end lost 5 bases, the J end lost 4 bases, and 12 bases lay between the germline ends.

The chain uses TRBV14 and TRBJ1-6; maybe TRBD1 (5 bases). CDR1 is SGHDN, CDR2 FVKESK, per germline. The CDR3 is made up of 16 amino acids. Deletions cut 2 bases from V and 0 bases from J, with 8 bases between. The CDR3 protein is CASSQRGGSYNSPLHF. The CDR3 coding sequence is TGTGCCAGCAGCCAACGCGGGGGCTCCTATAATTCACCCCTCCACTTT.

The V gene is TRBV6-1, the J gene TRBJ2-1, with D unclear. The CDR3 runs 15 residues. CDR1 is MNHNS, CDR2 SASEGT, per germline. V lost 3 bases to trimming and J lost 0 bases, with 9 bases between them. The CDR3 protein is CASSELSSSYNEQFF. CDR3 nucleotides: TGTGCCAGCAGTGAGTTAAGTAGCTCCTACAATGAGCAGTTCTTC.

The rearrangement joins TRBV4-2 to TRBJ1-1, with 9 bases aligning to TRBD1. V lost 1 base and J lost 4; bases outside the gene matches: 4. Germline lookup yields CDR1 LGHNA and CDR2 YNFKEQ. The CDR3 has 15 residues. CDR3 sequence reads: CASSQGTGEGTEAFF. Here the CDR3 DNA reads TGTGCCAGCAGCCAAGGGACAGGGGAGGGCACTGAAGCTTTCTTT.

The chain links TRBV5-1 to TRBJ2-7; 10 positions match TRBD2. V lost 4 bases to trimming and J lost 2 bases; unmatched junction nucleotides: 6. The germline V gene encodes CDR1 SGHRS and CDR2 YFSETQ. The CDR3 length is 15 residues. Here the CDR3 DNA reads TGCGCCAGCAGCGCCGCTAGCGGGGGACCCTACGAGCAGTACTTC. It encodes CASSAASGGPYEQYF.